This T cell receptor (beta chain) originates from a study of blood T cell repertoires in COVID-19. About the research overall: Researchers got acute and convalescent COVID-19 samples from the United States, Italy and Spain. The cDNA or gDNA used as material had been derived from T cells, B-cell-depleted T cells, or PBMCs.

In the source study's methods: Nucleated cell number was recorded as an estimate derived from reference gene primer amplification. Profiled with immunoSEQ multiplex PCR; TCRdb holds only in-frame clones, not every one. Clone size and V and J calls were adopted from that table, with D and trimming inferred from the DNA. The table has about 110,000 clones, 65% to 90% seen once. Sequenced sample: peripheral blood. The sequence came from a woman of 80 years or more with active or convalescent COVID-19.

As DNA, the CDR3 is TGCAGTGCTAGCGCCCCGGATGGCTACACCTTC. Translated: CSASAPDGYTF. The chain has TRBV20-1 and TRBJ1-2; no reliable D call. The V end was cut by 3 bases, the J end by 6 bases, with 8 bases between. The germline V gene has CDR1 DFQATT and CDR2 SNEGSKA (reference sequence). The CDR3 length is 11 residues.